This T cell receptor (beta chain) is drawn from a study of Ad26.COV2.S vaccination and SARS-CoV-2 variants. Whole-study context: Intramuscular Ad26.COV2.S doses were given once or twice, 56 days apart.

Described treatment: roughly 18 received Ad26.COV2.S at low or high dose, single or two shots; 5 received placebo; per-sample allocation not given. Samples analyzed were those drawn on day 63 after the first vaccine or placebo injection. The CDR3 has 11 amino acids. The V end was cut by 2 bases, the J end by 7 bases, with 4 bases between. The germline gives CDR1 SGHNT, CDR2 YYREEE (reference sequence). Measured with immunoSEQ multiplex PCR; TCRdb has only the in-frame clones, and not every one. The profile shows 440,000 or so clones, about 90% of them singletons. The receptor was derived from a person between 18 and 65 years old who received the Ad26.COV2.S COVID-19 vaccine or a placebo. The specimen was peripheral blood, collected in a trial of Ad26.COV2.S vaccine versus placebo. The chain joins TRBV5-4 to TRBJ2-4; D unclear. The CDR3 DNA reads TGTGCCAGCAGCTTCGGCAACATTCAGTACTTC. It is translated as CASSFGNIQYF.